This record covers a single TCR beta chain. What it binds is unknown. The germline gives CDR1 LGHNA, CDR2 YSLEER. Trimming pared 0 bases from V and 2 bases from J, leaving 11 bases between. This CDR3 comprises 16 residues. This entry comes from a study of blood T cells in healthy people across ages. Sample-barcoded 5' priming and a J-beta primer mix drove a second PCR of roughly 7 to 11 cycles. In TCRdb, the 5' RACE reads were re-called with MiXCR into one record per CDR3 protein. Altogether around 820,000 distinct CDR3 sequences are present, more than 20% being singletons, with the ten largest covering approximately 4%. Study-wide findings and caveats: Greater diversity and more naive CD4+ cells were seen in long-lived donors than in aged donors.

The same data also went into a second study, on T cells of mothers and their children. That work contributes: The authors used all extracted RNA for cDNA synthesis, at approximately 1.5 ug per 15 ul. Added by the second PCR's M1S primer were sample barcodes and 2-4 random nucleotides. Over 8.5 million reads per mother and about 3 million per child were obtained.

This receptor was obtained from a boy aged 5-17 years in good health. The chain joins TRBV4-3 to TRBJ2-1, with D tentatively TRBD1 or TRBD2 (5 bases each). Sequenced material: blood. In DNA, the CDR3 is TGCGCCAGCAGCCAAGATGGGGGAGCGACCTACAATGAGCAGTTCTTC. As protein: CASSQDGGATYNEQFF.